This TCR beta chain is drawn from a study of T cell responses to AZD1222 COVID-19 vaccine. For this clone: An end of the junction does not agree with germline; a read error may underlie this.

Clones were read by immunoSEQ multiplex PCR, and TCRdb kept only the in-frame ones, dropping some. The sample shows about 120,000 clones, about nine tenths of them seen only once. The CDR3 extends over 14 amino acids. Germline CDR1 and CDR2: SSHAT and FNYEAQ (reference sequence). The chain has TRBV7-7 and TRBJ2-5, with D perhaps TRBD1 (6 bases). Source: peripheral blood, taken 28 days after the second AZD1222 dose. This receptor was obtained from an adult who received the AZD1222 COVID-19 vaccine. The CDR3 DNA is TGTGCTAGCAGCTTTTCAGGGGCGAAGGAGACCCAGTACTTC. Its protein is CASSFSGAKETQYF.